The 6 T cell receptor beta chains below were found in one sample sequenced in a study of glioma-infiltrating T cells after dendritic cell vaccination. Time point specified: after dendritic cell vaccination, including at tumor progression/relapse. Libraries were prepared by immunoSEQ multiplex PCR; TCRdb keeps only in-frame clonotypes and omits some of them. The table records fewer than 60,000 clones, roughly 90% of them present only once. The starting material was blood, obtained after dendritic cell vaccination. The receptors come from a human donor with glioblastoma.

The chain combines TRBV5-1 with TRBJ2-7; 9 nucleotides match TRBD2. This CDR3 has 15 residues. Germline CDR1 reads SGHRS; CDR2 reads YFSETQ. V shed 1 base and J 3 bases; nucleotides not matched to a gene: 5. CDR3 region: CASSLQAGGIYEQYF. CDR3 in DNA: TGCGCCAGCAGCTTGCAAGCGGGAGGAATCTACGAGCAGTACTTC.

The chain has TRBV30 and TRBJ1-1, with TRBD1 matching over 9 bases. The CDR3 runs to 16 residues. With V trimmed by 3 bases and J by 1 base, 9 bases remained unmatched. Germline values: CDR1 GTSNPN, CDR2 SVGIG (reference sequence). The CDR3 nucleotides are TGTGCCTGGAGGGACAGGGGAGCTACAAGGAACACTGAAGCTTTCTTT. This codes for CAWRDRGATRNTEAFF. The full variable domain, rest sourced from reference TRBV30 and TRBJ1-1, is SQTIHQWPATLVQPVGSPLSLECTVEGTSNPNLYWYRQAAGRGLQLLFYSVGIGQISSEVPQNLSASRPQDRQFILSSKKLLLSDSGFYLCAWRDRGATRNTEAFFGQGTRLTVV.

In its sample, this clone was seen a few times. This sequence joins TRBV10-3 and TRBJ1-2; no clear D. Trimming took 4 bases from V and 2 from J, leaving 5 bases between them. This CDR3 spans 12 amino acids. The V gene's germline CDR1 is ENHRY and CDR2 SYGVKD. In nucleotides, the CDR3 is TGTGCCATCAGTGGCGGAAACTATGGCTACACCTTC. As protein: CAISGGNYGYTF.

This clone was detected once. This sequence joins TRBV19 and TRBJ1-1; possible D gene TRBD1, 6 bases. This CDR3 has 13 amino acids. CDR1 and CDR2 (germline): LNHDA, SQIVND (reference sequence). With 7 bases removed from V and 11 bases from J, the gap between germline ends came to 20 bases. The CDR3 loop reads CASKWNREGKAFF. As DNA, the CDR3 is TGTGCCAGTAAATGGAACAGGGAGGGCAAGGCTTTCTTT.

The V call is TRBV19, the J call TRBJ1-5; 7 bases fit TRBD1. The length of the CDR3 is 14 residues. Germline V gene lookup returns CDR1 LNHDA and CDR2 SQIVND (reference sequence). V shed 6 bases and J 3 bases; nucleotides not matched to a gene: 5. CDR3 sequence reads: CASRQGLFNQPQHF. Written as DNA, the CDR3 is TGTGCCAGTAGACAGGGGTTGTTCAATCAGCCCCAGCATTTT.

This sequence joins TRBV29-1 and TRBJ2-3; 12 bases line up with TRBD2. This CDR3 is built from 17 residues. Germline CDR1 reads SQVTM; CDR2 reads ANQGSEA. The junction had 8 bases not matched to a gene; V was cut back by 2 bases and J by 2 bases. The CDR3, as DNA: TGCAGCGTTGAAAGGTGGTCTAGCGGGAGGGCCACAGATACGCAGTATTTT. It yields the protein CSVERWSSGRATDTQYF.